The 11 T cell receptor beta chains in this list originate from one sample, sequenced in a study of blood T cell repertoires in COVID-19. Here immunoSEQ multiplex PCR was the method, and the copy in TCRdb shows in-frame clones only, minus some. The repertoire holds under 85,000 clones, with approximately 83% as singletons. Sequences were obtained from peripheral blood. Receptors originate from a man between 40 and 49 years old with COVID-19, enrolled during active disease.

This clone has more than one count but fewer than ten. The chain uses TRBV10-1 and TRBJ2-5; no clear D. Germline V CDR1 and CDR2: WNHNN, SYGVQD (reference sequence). The germline V and J ends were trimmed by 3 bases and 1 base, with 9 bases remaining between them. This CDR3 has 14 amino acids. The CDR3 region is CASSDPRSQETQYF. The CDR3 nucleotides read TGCGCCAGCAGTGACCCCAGGTCCCAAGAGACCCAGTACTTC.

The CDR3 sequence: CASSSPRGNYNEQFF. CDR3 nucleotides: TGTGCCAGCAGTTCCCCCCGGGGGAACTACAATGAGCAGTTCTTC. The V and J genes are TRBV6-5 and TRBJ2-1; tentatively, D is TRBD2 (6 bases). Trimming removed 4 bases from V and 3 bases from J, with 13 bases in between. This CDR3 is 15 amino acids long. From germline, CDR1 is MNHEY and CDR2 SVGAGI.

The chain recombines TRBV6-5 with TRBJ2-7, with a tentative D call TRBD1 (6 bases). Deletions cut 8 bases from V and 3 bases from J, with 11 bases between. The CDR3 spans 12 residues. Germline V gives CDR1 MNHEY, CDR2 SVGAGI. The CDR3, as DNA: TGTGCCAGCGGCCCCAGGGGCTACGAGCAGTACTTC. Amino acid sequence: CASGPRGYEQYF.

The V gene is TRBV7-3, the J gene TRBJ2-1; possibly TRBD2 for D (6 bases). Between the trimmed V and J ends, which lost 2 bases and 6 bases, there was a span of 11 bases. The CDR3 runs 14 residues. Germline V gene sequence: CDR1 SGHTA, CDR2 FQGTGA. The CDR3 sequence: CASSLDGGSNEQFF. In DNA, the CDR3 is TGTGCCAGCAGCTTAGACGGGGGTTCCAATGAGCAGTTCTTC.

Here the CDR3 reads CASSEGGYQFF. The CDR3 coding sequence is TGTGCCAGCAGTGAAGGAGGGTACCAGTTCTTC. The genes are TRBV6-1 and TRBJ2-1; tentative D call: TRBD2 (5 bases). Germline V lookup: CDR1 MNHNS, CDR2 SASEGT. V was pared by 1 base and J by 13 bases, with 8 bases between. The CDR3 length is 11 residues.

This sequence joins TRBV5-4 and TRBJ1-4, with 8 bases matching TRBD1. CDR1 SGHNT and CDR2 YYREEE come from the germline V gene (reference sequence). The CDR3 runs 16 residues. V was pared by 3 bases and J by 5 bases, with 9 bases of the junction left unmatched. The CDR3 DNA reads TGTGCCAGCAGCTCAGGGGGCGCGGGGGAAAATGAAAAACTGTTTTTT. Translating it yields CASSSGGAGENEKLFF.

The chain links TRBV9 to TRBJ2-2; TRBD1 agrees at 8 bases. Germline V gives CDR1 SGDLS, CDR2 YYNGEE. The ends lost 4 bases at V and 1 base at J; junction bases unmatched: 3. This CDR3 has 15 amino acids. CDR3 DNA: TGTGCCAGCAGCCCCGGACAGGGGAACACCGGGGAGCTGTTTTTT. It yields the protein CASSPGQGNTGELFF.

The chain is built from TRBV28 and TRBJ2-6; D uncertain. V lost 5 bases and J 0 bases, leaving 8 bases between the germline ends. The CDR3 contains 15 residues. Germline V gene sequence: CDR1 MDHEN, CDR2 SYDVKM. The CDR3 DNA follows: TGTGCCAGCAGTCCATGGCTCTCTGGGGCCAACGTCCTGACTTTC. Translated: CASSPWLSGANVLTF.

There are a few counts of this clone. The chain joins TRBV4-1 to TRBJ2-5; TRBD2 agrees at 16 bases. The germline V gene encodes CDR1 MGHRA and CDR2 YSYEKL. The length of the CDR3 is 18 residues. With V trimmed by 0 bases and J by 5 bases, 6 bases remained unmatched. The DNA of the CDR3 is TGCGCCAGCAGCCAAGATACGGGACTAGCGGGGGGGCAGGAGACCCAGTACTTC. Translation gives CASSQDTGLAGGQETQYF.

The chain carries TRBV4-1 and TRBJ1-5; 7 bases map to TRBD1. V lost 2 bases to trimming and J lost 7 bases; unmatched junction nucleotides: 2. From germline, CDR1 is MGHRA and CDR2 YSYEKL. The CDR3 sequence is 13 residues long. The CDR3 loop reads CASSQRQGQPQHF. The CDR3 coding sequence is TGCGCCAGCAGCCAAAGACAGGGACAGCCCCAGCATTTT.

The chain has TRBV20-1 and TRBJ2-1; TRBD2 is a possible D gene (6 bases). The V end was cut by 3 bases, the J end by 0 bases, with 9 bases between. Germline CDR1 reads DFQATT; CDR2 reads SNEGSKA (reference sequence). This CDR3 has 14 amino acids. This chain's CDR3 is CSASRGSSYNEQFF. DNA of the CDR3: TGCAGTGCTAGTCGGGGGAGCTCCTACAATGAGCAGTTCTTC.